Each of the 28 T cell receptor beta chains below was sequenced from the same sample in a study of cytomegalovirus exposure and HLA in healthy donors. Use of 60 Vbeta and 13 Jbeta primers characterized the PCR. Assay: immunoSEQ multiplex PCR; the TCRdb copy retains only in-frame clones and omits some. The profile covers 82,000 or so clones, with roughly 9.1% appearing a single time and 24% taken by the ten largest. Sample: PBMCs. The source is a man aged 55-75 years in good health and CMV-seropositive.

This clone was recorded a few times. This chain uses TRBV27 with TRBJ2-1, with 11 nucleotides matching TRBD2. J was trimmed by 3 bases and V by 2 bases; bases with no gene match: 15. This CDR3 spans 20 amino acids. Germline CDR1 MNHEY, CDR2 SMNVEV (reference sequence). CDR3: CASSLRLTSGTSGHYNEQFF. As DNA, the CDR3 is TGTGCCAGCAGTTTACGCCTAACTTCTGGGACTAGCGGACACTACAATGAGCAGTTCTTC.

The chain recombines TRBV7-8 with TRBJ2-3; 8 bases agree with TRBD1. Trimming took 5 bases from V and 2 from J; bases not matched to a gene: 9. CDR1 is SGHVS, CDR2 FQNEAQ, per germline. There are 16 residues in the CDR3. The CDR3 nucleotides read TGTGCCAGCAGCATACCGACAGGGGAGTACACAGATACGCAGTATTTT. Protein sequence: CASSIPTGEYTDTQYF.

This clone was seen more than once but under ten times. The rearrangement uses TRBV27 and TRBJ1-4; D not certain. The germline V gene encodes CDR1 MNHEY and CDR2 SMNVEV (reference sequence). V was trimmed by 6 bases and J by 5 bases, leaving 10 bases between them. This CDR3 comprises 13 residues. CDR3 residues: CASRGGRNEKLFF. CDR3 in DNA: TGTGCCAGCAGAGGTGGGAGGAATGAAAAACTGTTTTTT.

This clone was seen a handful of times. CDR3 sequence: CATENRAGYEQYV. CDR3 nucleotides: TGCGCCACCGAGAACAGGGCGGGCTACGAGCAGTACGTC. J is TRBJ2-7 and V is TRBV10-2; perhaps TRBD1 as D (6 bases). CDR3 length equals 13 residues. Trimming shortened V by 10 bases and J by 3 bases, and 16 bases separated the two germline ends. The V gene's germline CDR1 is WSHSY and CDR2 SAAADI.

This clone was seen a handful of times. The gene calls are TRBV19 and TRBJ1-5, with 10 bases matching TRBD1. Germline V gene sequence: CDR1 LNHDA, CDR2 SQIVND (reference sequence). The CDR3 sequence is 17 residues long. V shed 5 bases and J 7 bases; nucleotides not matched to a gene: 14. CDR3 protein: CASSSRLGTGVGQPQHF. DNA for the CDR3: TGTGCCAGTAGTTCCCGTCTGGGGACAGGGGTTGGACAGCCCCAGCATTTT.

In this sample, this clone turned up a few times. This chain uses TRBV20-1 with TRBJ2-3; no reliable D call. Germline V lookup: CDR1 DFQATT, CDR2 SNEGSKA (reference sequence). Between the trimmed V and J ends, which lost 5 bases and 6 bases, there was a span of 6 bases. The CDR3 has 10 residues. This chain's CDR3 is CSAARDTQYF. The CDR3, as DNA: TGCAGTGCTGCGAGGGATACGCAGTATTTT.

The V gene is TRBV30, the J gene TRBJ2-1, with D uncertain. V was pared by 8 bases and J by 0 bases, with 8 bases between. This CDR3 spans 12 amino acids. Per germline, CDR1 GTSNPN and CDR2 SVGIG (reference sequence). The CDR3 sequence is CAAGGSYNEQFF. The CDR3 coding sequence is TGTGCCGCCGGCGGCTCCTACAATGAGCAGTTCTTC. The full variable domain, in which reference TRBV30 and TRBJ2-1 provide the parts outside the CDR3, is SQTIHQWPATLVQPVGSPLSLECTVEGTSNPNLYWYRQAAGRGLQLLFYSVGIGQISSEVPQNLSASRPQDRQFILSSKKLLLSDSGFYLCAAGGSYNEQFFGPGTRLTVL.

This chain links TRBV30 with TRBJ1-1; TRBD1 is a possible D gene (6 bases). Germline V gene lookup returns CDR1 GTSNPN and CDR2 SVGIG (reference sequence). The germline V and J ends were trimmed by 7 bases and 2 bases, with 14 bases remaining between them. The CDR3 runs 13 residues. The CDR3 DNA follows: TGTGCCTCCTCGGGACAAGGAAACACTGAAGCTTTCTTT. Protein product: CASSGQGNTEAFF.

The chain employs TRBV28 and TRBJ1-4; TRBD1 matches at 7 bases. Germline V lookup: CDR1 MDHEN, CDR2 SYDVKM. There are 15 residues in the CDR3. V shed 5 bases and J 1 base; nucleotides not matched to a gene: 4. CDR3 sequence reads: CASSPPGGTNEKLFF. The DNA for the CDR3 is TGTGCCAGCAGTCCCCCAGGGGGAACTAATGAAAAACTGTTTTTT.

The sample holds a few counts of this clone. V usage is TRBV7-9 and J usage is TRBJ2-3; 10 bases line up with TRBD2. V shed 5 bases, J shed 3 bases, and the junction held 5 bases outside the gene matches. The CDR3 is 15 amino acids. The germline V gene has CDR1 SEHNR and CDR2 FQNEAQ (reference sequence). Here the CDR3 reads CASSVPSGSTDTQYF. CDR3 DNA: TGTGCCAGCAGCGTCCCTAGCGGGAGTACAGATACGCAGTATTTT.

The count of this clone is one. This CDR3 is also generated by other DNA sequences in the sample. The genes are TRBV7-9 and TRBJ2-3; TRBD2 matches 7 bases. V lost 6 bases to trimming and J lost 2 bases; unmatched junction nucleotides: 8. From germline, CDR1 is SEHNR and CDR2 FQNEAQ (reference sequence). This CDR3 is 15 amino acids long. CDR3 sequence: CASSSSGTPTDTQYF. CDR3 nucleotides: TGTGCCAGCAGTTCGAGCGGGACTCCCACAGATACGCAGTATTTT.

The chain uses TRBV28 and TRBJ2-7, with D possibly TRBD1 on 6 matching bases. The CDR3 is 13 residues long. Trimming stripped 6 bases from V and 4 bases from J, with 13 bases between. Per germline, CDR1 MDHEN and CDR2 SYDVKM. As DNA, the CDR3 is TGTGCCAGCAGCTCAGGGGCGGGTTACGAGCAGTACTTC. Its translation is CASSSGAGYEQYF.

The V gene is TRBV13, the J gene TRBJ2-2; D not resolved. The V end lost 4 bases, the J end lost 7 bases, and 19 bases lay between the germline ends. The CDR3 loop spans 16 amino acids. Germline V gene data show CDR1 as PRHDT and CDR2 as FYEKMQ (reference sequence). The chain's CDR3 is CASSSLGPKISGELFF. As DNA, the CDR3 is TGTGCCAGCAGCTCCCTGGGCCCGAAAATCAGCGGGGAGCTGTTTTTT.

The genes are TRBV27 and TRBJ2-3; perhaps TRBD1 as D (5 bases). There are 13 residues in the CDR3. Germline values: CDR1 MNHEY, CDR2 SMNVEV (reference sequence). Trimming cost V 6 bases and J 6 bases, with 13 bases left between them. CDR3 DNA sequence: TGTGCCAGCAGAAAGGGGATCGCGGATACGCAGTATTTT. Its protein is CASRKGIADTQYF.

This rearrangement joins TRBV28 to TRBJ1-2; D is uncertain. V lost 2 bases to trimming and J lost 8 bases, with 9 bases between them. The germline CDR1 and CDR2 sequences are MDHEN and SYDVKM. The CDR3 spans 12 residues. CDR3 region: CASSLGGRGYTF. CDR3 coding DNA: TGTGCCAGCAGTTTAGGAGGGAGGGGCTACACCTTC.

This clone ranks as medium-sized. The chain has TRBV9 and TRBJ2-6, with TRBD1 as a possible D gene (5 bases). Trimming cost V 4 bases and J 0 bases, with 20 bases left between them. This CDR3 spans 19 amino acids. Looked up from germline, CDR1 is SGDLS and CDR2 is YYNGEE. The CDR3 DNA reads TGTGCCAGCAGCCTTCGACAGCATCTCCTTCACTCTGGGGCCAACGTCCTGACTTTC. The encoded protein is CASSLRQHLLHSGANVLTF.

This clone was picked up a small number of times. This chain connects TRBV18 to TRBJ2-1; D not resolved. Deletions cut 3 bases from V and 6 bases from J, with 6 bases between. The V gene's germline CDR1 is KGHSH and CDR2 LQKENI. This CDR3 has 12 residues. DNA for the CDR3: TGTGCCAGCTCACCCCAATCCAATGAGCAGTTCTTC. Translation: CASSPQSNEQFF.

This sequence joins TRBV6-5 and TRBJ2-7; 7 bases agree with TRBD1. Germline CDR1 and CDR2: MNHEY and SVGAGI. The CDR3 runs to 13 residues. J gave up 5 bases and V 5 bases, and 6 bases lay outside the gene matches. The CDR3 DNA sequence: TGTGCCAGCAGTCGTGAGACAGGGAACGAGCAGTACTTC. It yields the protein CASSRETGNEQYF.

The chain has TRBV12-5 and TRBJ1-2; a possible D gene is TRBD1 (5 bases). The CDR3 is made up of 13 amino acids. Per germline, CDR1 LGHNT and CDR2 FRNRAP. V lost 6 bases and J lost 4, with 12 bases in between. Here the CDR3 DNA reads TGTGCTAGTGGGCAGGGTAGTGGCTATGGCTACACCTTC. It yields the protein CASGQGSGYGYTF.

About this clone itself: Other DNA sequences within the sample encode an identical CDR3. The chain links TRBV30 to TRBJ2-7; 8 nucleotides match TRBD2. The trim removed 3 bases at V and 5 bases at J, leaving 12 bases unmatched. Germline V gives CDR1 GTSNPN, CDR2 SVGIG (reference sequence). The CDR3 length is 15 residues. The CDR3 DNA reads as TGTGCCTGGAGCAACGGGAGGGCAACAAACAACGAGCAGTACTTC. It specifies CAWSNGRATNNEQYF. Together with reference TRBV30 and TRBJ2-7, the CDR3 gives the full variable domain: SQTIHQWPATLVQPVGSPLSLECTVEGTSNPNLYWYRQAAGRGLQLLFYSVGIGQISSEVPQNLSASRPQDRQFILSSKKLLLSDSGFYLCAWSNGRATNNEQYFGPGTRLTVT.

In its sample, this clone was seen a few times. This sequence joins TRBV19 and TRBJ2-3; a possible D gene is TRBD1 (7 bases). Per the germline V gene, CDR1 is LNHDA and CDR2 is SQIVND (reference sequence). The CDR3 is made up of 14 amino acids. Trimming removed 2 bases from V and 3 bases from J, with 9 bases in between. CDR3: CASSIQGGTDTQYF. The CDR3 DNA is TGTGCCAGTAGTATACAGGGGGGAACAGATACGCAGTATTTT.

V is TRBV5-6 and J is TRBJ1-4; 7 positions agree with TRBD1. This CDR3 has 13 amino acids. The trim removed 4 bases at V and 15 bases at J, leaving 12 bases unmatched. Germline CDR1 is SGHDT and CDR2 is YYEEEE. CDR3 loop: CASSPGTAGKVFF. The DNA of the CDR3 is TGTGCCAGCAGCCCCGGGACAGCCGGAAAGGTGTTTTTT.

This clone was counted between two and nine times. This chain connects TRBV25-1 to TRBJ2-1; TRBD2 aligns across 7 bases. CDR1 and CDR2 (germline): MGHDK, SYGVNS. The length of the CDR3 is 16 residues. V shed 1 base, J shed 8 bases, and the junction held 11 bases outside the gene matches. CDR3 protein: CASSESAGAGWDEQFF. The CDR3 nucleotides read TGTGCCAGCAGTGAATCGGCGGGAGCCGGGTGGGATGAGCAGTTCTTC.

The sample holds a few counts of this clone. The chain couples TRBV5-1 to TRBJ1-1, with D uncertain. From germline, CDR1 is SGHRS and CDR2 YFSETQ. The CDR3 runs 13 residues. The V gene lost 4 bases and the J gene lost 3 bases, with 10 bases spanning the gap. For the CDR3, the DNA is TGCGCCAGCAGCCGAGGTCCGGACACTGAAGCTTTCTTT. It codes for CASSRGPDTEAFF. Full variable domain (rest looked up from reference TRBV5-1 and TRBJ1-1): KAGVTQTPRYLIKTRGQQVTLSCSPISGHRSVSWYQQTPGQGLQFLFEYFSETQRNKGNFPGRFSGRQFSNSRSEMNVSTLELGDSALYLCASSRGPDTEAFFGQGTRLTVV.

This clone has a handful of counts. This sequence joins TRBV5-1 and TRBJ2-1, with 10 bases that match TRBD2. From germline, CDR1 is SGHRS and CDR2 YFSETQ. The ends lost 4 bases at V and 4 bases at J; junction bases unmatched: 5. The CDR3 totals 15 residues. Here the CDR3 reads CASSGVAGGYNEQFF. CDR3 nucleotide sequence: TGCGCCAGCAGCGGCGTAGCGGGAGGATACAATGAGCAGTTCTTC.

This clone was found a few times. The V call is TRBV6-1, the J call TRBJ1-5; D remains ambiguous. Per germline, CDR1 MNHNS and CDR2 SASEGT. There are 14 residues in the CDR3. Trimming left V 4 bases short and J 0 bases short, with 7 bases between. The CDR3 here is CASSGENSNQPQHF. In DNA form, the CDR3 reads TGTGCCAGCAGTGGGGAGAATAGCAATCAGCCCCAGCATTTT.

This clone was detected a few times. The CDR3, as DNA: TGTGCCAGCAGCCCCTTCGCGTCTACCGGGGAGCTGTTTTTT. It yields the protein CASSPFASTGELFF. The rearrangement joins TRBV2 to TRBJ2-2; D unclear. Looked up from germline, CDR1 is SNHLY and CDR2 is FYNNEI. The CDR3 totals 14 residues. V was trimmed by 6 bases and J by 5 bases, leaving 13 bases between them.

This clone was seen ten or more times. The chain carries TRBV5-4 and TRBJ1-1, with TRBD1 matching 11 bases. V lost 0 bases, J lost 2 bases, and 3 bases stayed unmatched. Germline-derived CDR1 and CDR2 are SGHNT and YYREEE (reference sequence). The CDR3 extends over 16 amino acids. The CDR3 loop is CASSLGWTGGNTEAFF. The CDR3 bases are TGTGCCAGCAGCTTGGGCTGGACAGGGGGCAACACTGAAGCTTTCTTT.